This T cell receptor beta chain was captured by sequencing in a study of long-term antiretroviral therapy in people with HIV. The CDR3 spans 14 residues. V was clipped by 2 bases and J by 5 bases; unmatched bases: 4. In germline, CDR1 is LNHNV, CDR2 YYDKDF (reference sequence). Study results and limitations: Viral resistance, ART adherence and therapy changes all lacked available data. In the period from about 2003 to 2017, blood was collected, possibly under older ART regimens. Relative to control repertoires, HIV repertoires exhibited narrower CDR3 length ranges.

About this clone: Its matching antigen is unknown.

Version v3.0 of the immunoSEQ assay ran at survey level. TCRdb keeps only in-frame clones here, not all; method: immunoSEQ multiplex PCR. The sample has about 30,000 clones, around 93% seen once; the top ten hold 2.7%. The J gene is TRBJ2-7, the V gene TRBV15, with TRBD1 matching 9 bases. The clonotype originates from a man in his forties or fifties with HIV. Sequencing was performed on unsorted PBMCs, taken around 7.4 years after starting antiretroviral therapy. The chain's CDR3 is CATSRPGQGHEQYF. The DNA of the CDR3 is TGTGCCACCAGCAGACCGGGACAGGGCCACGAGCAGTACTTC.